The clone carrying this T cell receptor beta chain was seen only once. V was clipped by 1 base and J by 3 bases, with 9 bases between them. Germline CDR1 LNHDA, CDR2 SQIVND (reference sequence). The CDR3 is made up of 14 amino acids. The protocol was immunoSEQ multiplex PCR, while the TCRdb copy is restricted to in-frame clones and leaves out a portion. The profile covers about 85,000 clones, with around nine tenths appearing a single time and 2% to 2.5% taken by the ten largest. The sample belongs to a study of T cell responses to AZD1222 COVID-19 vaccine. The genes are TRBV19 and TRBJ1-1; D gene ambiguous. The sequencing here drew on peripheral blood, taken on day 0 of AZD1222 vaccination. This receptor was identified in an adult in good health. CDR3 in DNA: TGTGCCAGTAGTATAGGGGTTTTGGACACTGAAGCTTTCTTT. The encoded protein is CASSIGVLDTEAFF.